Listed below are T cell receptor beta chains from one sample, sequenced in a study of blood T cell repertoires in COVID-19. Produced via immunoSEQ multiplex PCR; TCRdb's table is partial and in-frame only. The table has more than 50,000 clones, about three quarters seen once. The sequenced material came from peripheral blood. These receptor sequences come from a man in his sixties or seventies with active or convalescent COVID-19. CDR3s include the opening cysteine and the closing phenylalanine or tryptophan. Each record gives: D gene, clone size, V gene, J gene, CDR3 protein, CDR3 DNA. A D gene is named only where the DNA matches it firmly. The size entry is marked missing in some rows and otherwise reads once, few, many or a size class.

-	-	TRBV6-1	TRBJ2-7	CASSDLPQGAYEQYF	TGTGCCAGCAGTGACCTCCCACAGGGAGCCTACGAGCAGTACTTC
TRBD2	-	TRBV7-2	TRBJ2-5	CASSLTSGGAVETQYF	TGTGCCAGCAGCTTGACTAGCGGGGGGGCCGTGGAGACCCAGTACTTC
TRBD1	-	TRBV6-1	TRBJ2-7	CASSEIMGQGIDEQYF	TGTGCCAGCAGTGAAATTATGGGACAGGGTATCGACGAGCAGTACTTC
-	-	TRBV9	TRBJ2-3	CASSVGGDRTRSYF	TGTGCCAGCAGCGTAGGCGGAGACAGGACCCGCTCGTATTTT
-	-	TRBV29-1	TRBJ1-6	CSVEEGSPNSPLHF	TGCAGCGTTGAAGAGGGTAGCCCTAATTCACCCCTCCACTTT
-	-	TRBV24-1	TRBJ2-1	CATSDWDTRSYNEQFF	TGTGCCACCAGTGACTGGGACACCCGCTCCTACAATGAGCAGTTCTTC
-	-	TRBV27	TRBJ1-2	CASSAHRVNYGYTF	TGTGCCAGCAGTGCCCACAGGGTAAACTATGGCTACACCTTC
-	once	TRBV6-6	TRBJ2-7	CASSYPGRGSYEQYF	TGTGCCAGCAGTTACCCCGGCAGGGGCTCCTACGAGCAGTACTTC
-	few	TRBV7-2	TRBJ2-7	CASSLALRAEQYF	TGTGCCAGCAGCTTAGCGTTGCGGGCTGAGCAGTACTTC
-	-	TRBV5-6	TRBJ2-7	CASSLDRYEQYF	TGTGCCAGCAGCCTTGACAGATACGAGCAGTACTTC
-	-	TRBV19	TRBJ1-5	CASSAKGTAGNQPQHF	TGTGCCAGTAGTGCCAAAGGCACAGCCGGCAATCAGCCCCAGCATTTT
-	-	TRBV7-2	TRBJ2-5	CASSLGPLGGTQYF	TGTGCCAGCAGCCTCGGACCCCTCGGGGGGACCCAGTACTTC
TRBD2	-	TRBV5-1	TRBJ2-1	CASSLTSGGSSYNEQFF	TGCGCCAGCAGCTTAACTAGCGGGGGGAGCTCCTACAATGAGCAGTTCTTC
-	once	TRBV4-3	TRBJ1-5	CASSQDLYNQPQHF	TGCGCCAGCAGCCAAGATCTATATAATCAGCCCCAGCATTTT
TRBD1	once	TRBV27	TRBJ1-2	CASSSRRGLGYTF	TGTGCCAGCAGTTCTCGCAGGGGGCTTGGCTACACCTTC
TRBD2	-	TRBV19	TRBJ2-7	CASSFRLAGSYEQYF	TGTGCCAGTAGTTTCCGACTAGCGGGGTCCTACGAGCAGTACTTC
-	-	TRBV11-2	TRBJ2-1	CASSLDRFGQGMGNEQFF	TGTGCCAGCAGCTTAGATCGCTTCGGGCAGGGGATGGGCAATGAGCAGTTCTTC
-	-	TRBV18	TRBJ1-3	CASSRGQAGSGNTIYF	TGTGCCAGCTCACGGGGGCAGGCCGGATCTGGAAACACCATATATTTT
-	-	TRBV19	TRBJ2-2	CASSPPDQPRETGELFF	TGTGCCAGTAGTCCCCCGGACCAACCCCGGGAGACCGGGGAGCTGTTTTTT
TRBD1	-	TRBV5-1	TRBJ1-2	CASSVGQGFDYGYTF	TGCGCCAGCAGCGTGGGACAGGGGTTTGACTATGGCTACACCTTC
-	-	TRBV16	TRBJ1-3	CASSQYLGPGNTIYF	TGTGCCAGCAGCCAATACCTGGGGCCTGGAAACACCATATATTTT
-	few	TRBV4-3	TRBJ2-7	CASSLGPSYEQYF	TGCGCCAGCAGCCTTGGGCCCTCCTACGAGCAGTACTTC
-	-	TRBV11-3	TRBJ1-1	CASSLGAEAFF	TGTGCCAGCAGCTTAGGAGCTGAAGCTTTCTTT
-	-	TRBV3-1/TRBV3-2	TRBJ2-3	CASSQDASGVEDTQYF	TGTGCCAGCAGCCAAGACGCTTCCGGGGTCGAGGATACGCAGTATTTT
-	-	TRBV2	TRBJ2-3	CASSVDTQYF	TGTGCCAGCAGCGTTGATACGCAGTATTTT
TRBD1	-	TRBV18	TRBJ2-5	CASSPSYRGGEETQYF	TGTGCCAGCTCACCATCCTACAGGGGTGGGGAAGAGACCCAGTACTTC
-	-	TRBV4-3	TRBJ1-1	CASSQELGNTEAFF	TGCGCCAGCAGCCAAGAACTAGGGAACACTGAAGCTTTCTTT
TRBD2	-	TRBV7-9	TRBJ2-7	CASSLASGGYEQYF	TGTGCCAGCAGCTTGGCTAGCGGGGGTTACGAGCAGTACTTC
-	-	TRBV4-2	TRBJ2-3	CASSQVPGTDTQYF	TGTGCCAGCAGCCAAGTCCCCGGCACAGATACGCAGTATTTT
TRBD1	-	TRBV9	TRBJ2-1	CASSLRDRGYNEQFF	TGTGCCAGCAGCCTTCGGGACAGGGGATACAATGAGCAGTTCTTC
-	few	TRBV24-1	TRBJ2-1	CATSDATGERHDEQFF	TGTGCCACCAGTGATGCGACCGGGGAGAGGCACGATGAGCAGTTCTTC
-	-	TRBV2	TRBJ1-5	CASSVERGNQPQHF	TGTGCCAGCAGTGTTGAACGGGGGAATCAGCCCCAGCATTTT
TRBD1	-	TRBV30	TRBJ1-6	CAWSAGGTGDSPLHF	TGTGCCTGGAGCGCAGGCGGGACAGGGGACTCACCCCTCCACTTT
-	once	TRBV5-6	TRBJ2-3	CASSWGQSTDTQYF	TGTGCCAGCAGCTGGGGACAAAGCACAGATACGCAGTATTTT